The clone carrying this TCR beta chain turned up a few times. Other nucleotide sequences in the sample specify the same CDR3. These data originate in a study of control samples from healthy donors and cancer patients. Repertoires were generated with immunoSEQ multiplex PCR, while TCRdb's copy carries only in-frame clones and drops some. The sample comprises 100,000 to 150,000 clones, around nine tenths of which are singletons, and around 2.5% rests with the top ten. Losses at the gene ends were 6 bases for V and 4 bases for J; bases not matched to a gene: 3. The CDR3 has 14 amino acids. The V gene's germline CDR1 is SNHLY and CDR2 FYNNEI.

The sample consisted of blood. The sequence came from a man aged 35 to 55 in good health. V and J are TRBV2 and TRBJ1-1, with 12 bases that match TRBD1. DNA of the CDR3: TGTGCCAGCAGGGGGACAGGGGGCGGCACTGAAGCTTTCTTT. Protein: CASRGTGGGTEAFF.